Each of the 28 T cell receptor beta chains below was sequenced from the same sample in a study of chemoradiotherapy in HPV16-positive cancers. Clones were sequenced by immunoSEQ multiplex PCR, and TCRdb holds only the in-frame ones, with some missing. Of over a thousand clones listed, roughly 87% were seen once; the top ten hold less than 9.5%. The sample in question was tumor tissue, obtained from a patient who underwent chemoradiotherapy. The receptor source for this set is a human donor with HPV-associated anogenital cancer.

The J gene is TRBJ1-1, the V gene TRBV7-2; D uncertain. The CDR3 is made up of 13 amino acids. Per the germline V gene, CDR1 is SGHTA and CDR2 is FQGNSA. V was clipped by 3 bases and J by 3 bases, with 8 bases between them. The CDR3 spells CASSFDGDTEAFF. CDR3 nucleotide sequence: TGTGCCAGCAGCTTTGACGGAGACACTGAAGCTTTCTTT.

This chain links TRBV25-1 with TRBJ1-5, with D possibly TRBD1 on 6 matching bases. Trimming took off 10 bases at V and 2 bases at J, with 18 bases between the two ends. Germline loops: CDR1 MGHDK, CDR2 SYGVNS. The CDR3 is 15 amino acids. CDR3 bases: TGTGCCACCACCTTATTCAGACAGGGCAATCAGCCCCAGCATTTT. This translates into CATTLFRQGNQPQHF. The whole variable domain, remainder taken from reference TRBV25-1 and TRBJ1-5, is EADIYQTPRYLVIGTGKKITLECSQTMGHDKMYWYQQDPGMELHLIHYSYGVNSTEKGDLSSESTVSRIRTEHFPLTLESARPSHTSQYLCATTLFRQGNQPQHFGDGTRLSIL.

The genes are TRBV18 and TRBJ1-1; 8 bases align to TRBD1. This CDR3 comprises 14 residues. Germline V gene data show CDR1 as KGHSH and CDR2 as LQKENI. Unmatched junction bases numbered 6, after V lost 3 bases and J lost 6 bases. CDR3 sequence (DNA): TGTGCCAGCTCACCCCCGGGACAGGCGGCTGAAGCTTTCTTT. Residues: CASSPPGQAAEAFF. The variable domain in full, with the rest retrieved from reference TRBV18 and TRBJ1-1, is NAGVMQNPRHLVRRRGQEARLRCSPMKGHSHVYWYRQLPEEGLKFMVYLQKENIIDESGMPKERFSAEFPKEGPSILRIQQVVRGDSAAYFCASSPPGQAAEAFFGQGTRLTVV.

The rearrangement uses TRBV28 and TRBJ1-5; D is unclear. Trimming took off 7 bases at V and 2 bases at J, with 12 bases between the two ends. Germline V CDR1 and CDR2: MDHEN, SYDVKM. The CDR3 contains 14 residues. For the CDR3, the DNA is TGTGCCAGCACCAGCCCAAATGGCAATCAGCCCCAGCATTTT. Encoded protein: CASTSPNGNQPQHF.

V and J are TRBV18 and TRBJ1-5, with D maybe TRBD1 (6 bases). V was trimmed by 3 bases and J by 5 bases, leaving 14 bases between them. This CDR3 spans 15 amino acids. The germline CDR1 and CDR2 sequences are KGHSH and LQKENI. CDR3 sequence reads: CASSPSAAGDQPQHF. DNA for the CDR3: TGTGCCAGCTCACCGTCTGCGGCAGGGGATCAGCCCCAGCATTTT. Full variable domain (missing parts from reference TRBV18 and TRBJ1-5): NAGVMQNPRHLVRRRGQEARLRCSPMKGHSHVYWYRQLPEEGLKFMVYLQKENIIDESGMPKERFSAEFPKEGPSILRIQQVVRGDSAAYFCASSPSAAGDQPQHFGDGTRLSIL.

V and J are TRBV7-9 and TRBJ1-5, with D maybe TRBD1 (6 bases). Germline V gene data show CDR1 as SEHNR and CDR2 as FQNEAQ (reference sequence). CDR3 length: 15 residues. With 5 bases removed from V and 3 bases from J, the gap between germline ends came to 14 bases. For the CDR3, the DNA is TGTGCCAGCAGCCCAGGGGCAGGGCCCAATCAGCCCCAGCATTTT. As protein: CASSPGAGPNQPQHF.

This chain links TRBV11-2 with TRBJ2-7; the D gene is possibly TRBD2 (6 bases). This CDR3 is built from 15 residues. Germline assignment: CDR1 SGHAT and CDR2 FQNNGV. V shed 8 bases and J shed 0 bases, with 17 bases lying between them. DNA for the CDR3: TGTGCCAGCTCCGTGGCGGGACCAAGCTCCTACGAGCAGTACTTC. Translated, it gives CASSVAGPSSYEQYF.

DNA of the CDR3: TGTGCCAGCAGTGATACTAGCGGGGGTGACACCGGGGAGCTGTTTTTT. It is translated as CASSDTSGGDTGELFF. V usage is TRBV6-4 and J usage is TRBJ2-2; 11 bases are a match to TRBD2. V was clipped by 3 bases and J by 3 bases; unmatched bases: 3. Germline V lookup: CDR1 MRHNA, CDR2 SNTAGT. The length of the CDR3 is 16 residues.

The chain joins TRBV10-3 to TRBJ2-5; no reliable D call. Germline V gives CDR1 ENHRY, CDR2 SYGVKD. The CDR3 extends over 14 amino acids. V was pared by 4 bases and J by 1 base, with 10 bases between. The CDR3 region is CAISVARVQETQYF. CDR3 DNA: TGTGCCATCAGTGTGGCTAGAGTCCAAGAGACCCAGTACTTC.

This chain connects TRBV19 to TRBJ1-1; D unclear. The length of the CDR3 is 14 residues. The V end was cut by 2 bases, the J end by 2 bases, with 9 bases between. CDR1 and CDR2 (germline): LNHDA, SQIVND (reference sequence). As DNA, the CDR3 is TGTGCCAGTAGTATAAATGGGCAAAACACTGAAGCTTTCTTT. It specifies CASSINGQNTEAFF.

The chain combines TRBV4-3 with TRBJ2-6, with D perhaps TRBD2 (5 bases). The germline V and J ends were trimmed by 1 base and 2 bases, with 12 bases remaining between them. The CDR3 has 17 residues. Germline CDR1 LGHNA, CDR2 YSLEER. The CDR3 coding sequence is TGCGCCAGCAGCCAAGTTTTCTCGGGAACTGGGGCCAACGTCCTGACTTTC. It specifies CASSQVFSGTGANVLTF.

The chain combines TRBV28 with TRBJ1-5; D call uncertain. CDR3 length: 12 amino acids. Germline assignment: CDR1 MDHEN and CDR2 SYDVKM. Deletions cut 6 bases from V and 4 bases from J, with 7 bases between. The CDR3 spells CASSSNNQPQHF. Here the CDR3 DNA reads TGTGCCAGCAGCTCAAATAATCAGCCCCAGCATTTT.

This rearrangement joins TRBV4-2 to TRBJ1-2, with D possibly matching TRBD1 (6 bases). CDR1 LGHNA and CDR2 YNFKEQ come from the germline V gene. CDR3 length: 16 residues. The V end lost 1 base, the J end lost 0 bases, and 12 bases lay between the germline ends. As DNA, the CDR3 is TGTGCCAGCAGCCAAGGCTTGGCAGGGGCTAACTATGGCTACACCTTC. It specifies CASSQGLAGANYGYTF.

The chain recombines TRBV7-9 with TRBJ1-2; TRBD1 might be the D (5 bases). Germline V gene sequence: CDR1 SEHNR, CDR2 FQNEAQ (reference sequence). V lost 5 bases and J lost 4, with 11 bases in between. The CDR3 length is 13 residues. The CDR3 DNA is TGTGCCAGCAGCACCGAACAGGTCTATGGCTACACCTTC. Protein product: CASSTEQVYGYTF.

V and J are TRBV4-1 and TRBJ1-6; 9 nucleotides align to TRBD1. Germline V gives CDR1 MGHRA, CDR2 YSYEKL. The junction had 22 bases not matched to a gene; V was cut back by 2 bases and J by 8 bases. The CDR3 has 21 residues. This CDR3 is CASSQFSFFIGQGTGYSPLHF. CDR3 nucleotides: TGCGCCAGCAGCCAATTCTCTTTCTTCATTGGACAGGGGACGGGTTATTCACCCCTCCACTTT.

The chain employs TRBV7-2 and TRBJ1-4; no definite D call. The CDR3 has 13 residues. Looked up from germline, CDR1 is SGHTA and CDR2 is FQGNSA. The V and J ends lost 5 bases and 7 bases respectively, with 11 bases between them. CDR3 loop: CASSVGRSEKLFF. CDR3 nucleotide sequence: TGTGCCAGCAGCGTCGGGCGGAGTGAAAAACTGTTTTTT.

The V gene is TRBV6-4, the J gene TRBJ1-2, with 10 positions matching TRBD1. The CDR3 sequence is 15 residues long. Per germline, CDR1 MRHNA and CDR2 SNTAGT. Trimming at V came to 6 bases and at J to 3 bases, leaving 7 bases not matched to a gene. CDR3 DNA sequence: TGTGCCAGCAGCAACGACAGGGGGCGCGACTATGGCTACACCTTC. Its translation: CASSNDRGRDYGYTF.

The chain recombines TRBV18 with TRBJ1-2; D not certain. Trimming stripped 0 bases from V and 8 bases from J, with 13 bases between. The CDR3 runs 14 residues. CDR1 is KGHSH, CDR2 LQKENI, per germline. CDR3 sequence (DNA): TGTGCCAGCTCACCACCATCAAATCCTGCCGGCTACACCTTC. Translating it yields CASSPPSNPAGYTF.

The V and J genes are TRBV7-9 and TRBJ1-2; D not resolved. The CDR3 runs to 13 residues. Germline V CDR1 and CDR2: SEHNR, FQNEAQ (reference sequence). Trimming removed 7 bases at V and 8 bases at J, with 17 bases between. In DNA form, the CDR3 reads TGTGCCAGCAAGGACGGATTACTTAAGGGCTACACCTTC. It yields the protein CASKDGLLKGYTF.

The J gene is TRBJ2-3, the V gene TRBV6-4; D is possibly TRBD2 (7 bases). Germline CDR1 MRHNA, CDR2 SNTAGT. V lost 6 bases and J lost 2, with 12 bases in between. CDR3 size: 14 residues. This CDR3 is CASSLGGPTDTQYF. For the CDR3, the DNA is TGTGCCAGCAGCCTCGGGGGGCCCACAGATACGCAGTATTTT.

The chain joins TRBV7-2 to TRBJ2-7; TRBD1 might be the D (5 bases). V lost 4 bases to trimming and J lost 2 bases, with 6 bases between them. Germline CDR1 reads SGHTA; CDR2 reads FQGNSA. The CDR3 is made up of 12 amino acids. The CDR3 is CASSSQAYEQYF. The CDR3 region has the DNA TGTGCCAGCAGCTCACAGGCCTACGAGCAGTACTTC. Variable domain in full (rest from reference TRBV7-2 and TRBJ2-7): GAGVSQSPSNKVTEKGKDVELRCDPISGHTALYWYRQSLGQGLEFLIYFQGNSAPDKSGLPSDRFSAERTGGSVSTLTIQRTQQEDSAVYLCASSSQAYEQYFGPGTRLTVT.

The rearrangement uses TRBV6-1 and TRBJ2-7; the match to TRBD1 covers 8 bases. J was trimmed by 4 bases and V by 1 base; bases with no gene match: 6. The length of the CDR3 is 15 residues. Germline V gene sequence: CDR1 MNHNS, CDR2 SASEGT. CDR3 DNA sequence: TGTGCCAGCAGTGAAGTGGCGAACAGGGGGTACGAGCAGTACTTC. Residues: CASSEVANRGYEQYF.

The CDR3 is CASSEGPYSNQPQHF. The CDR3 bases are TGTGCCAGCAGTGAGGGGCCTTATAGCAATCAGCCCCAGCATTTT. The J gene is TRBJ1-5, the V gene TRBV6-1; D possibly corresponds to TRBD1 (5 bases). The CDR3 is made up of 15 amino acids. V lost 3 bases, J lost 0 bases, and 9 bases lay in between. Looked up from germline, CDR1 is MNHNS and CDR2 is SASEGT.

The chain has TRBV5-4 and TRBJ1-3; D unclear. Trimming removed 7 bases from V and 4 bases from J, with 12 bases in between. Per the germline V gene, CDR1 is SGHNT and CDR2 is YYREEE (reference sequence). This CDR3 is built from 13 residues. This CDR3 reads CASGTQEGNTIYF. The CDR3 coding sequence is TGTGCCAGCGGAACCCAAGAGGGAAACACCATATATTTT.

This clone is labeled large. This chain joins TRBV7-9 and TRBJ1-2; D is unclear. CDR3 size: 13 residues. Germline lookup yields CDR1 SEHNR and CDR2 FQNEAQ (reference sequence). V was clipped by 6 bases and J by 5 bases, with 13 bases between them. CDR3 loop: CASRDGLVYGYTF. The CDR3 region has the DNA TGTGCCAGCAGAGACGGACTGGTATATGGCTACACCTTC.

V is TRBV10-3 and J is TRBJ1-6; perhaps TRBD1 as D (5 bases). This CDR3 contains 20 residues. Germline-derived CDR1 and CDR2 are ENHRY and SYGVKD. V lost 5 bases and J lost 8, with 31 bases in between. CDR3 residues: CAISRLGAGISGLSDSPLHF. Written as DNA, the CDR3 is TGTGCCATCAGTCGGTTAGGGGCAGGAATCTCGGGATTGTCGGATTCACCCCTCCACTTT.

The chain combines TRBV7-6 with TRBJ1-1; TRBD1 is a possible D gene (5 bases). The CDR3 consists of 13 residues. V dropped 3 bases and J dropped 2 bases, with 7 bases sitting between them. In germline, CDR1 is SGHVS, CDR2 FNYEAQ. CDR3 DNA: TGTGCCAGCAGCTTGACAGTCAACACTGAAGCTTTCTTT. As protein: CASSLTVNTEAFF. The entire variable domain, with the rest obtained from reference TRBV7-6 and TRBJ1-1, is as follows: GAGVSQSPRYKVTKRGQDVALRCDPISGHVSLYWYRQALGQGPEFLTYFNYEAQQDKSGLPNDRFSAERPEGSISTLTIQRTEQRDSAMYRCASSLTVNTEAFFGQGTRLTVV.

The chain couples TRBV19 to TRBJ1-5, with a possible D match to TRBD1 (6 bases). Germline-derived CDR1 and CDR2 are LNHDA and SQIVND (reference sequence). Trimming removed 6 bases from V and 5 bases from J, with 11 bases in between. CDR3 length: 13 residues. The CDR3 spells CASSPPGDQPQHF. In DNA, the CDR3 is TGTGCCAGTAGCCCGCCAGGGGATCAGCCCCAGCATTTT.